A selection of T cell receptor beta chains follows, all from one sample in a study of cytomegalovirus exposure and HLA in healthy donors. Produced via immunoSEQ multiplex PCR; TCRdb's table is partial and in-frame only. The table shows about 220,000 clones, with 80% to 90% occurring only once. Sequences were obtained from PBMCs. The receptors originated from a man in his late teens or twenties in good health and CMV-seronegative. CDR3s include the opening cysteine and the closing phenylalanine or tryptophan. A D gene is named only where the DNA matches it firmly. Clone size, where shown, is once, few, many, or a class for clones that have expanded.

>-|TRBJ2-2|TRBV7-3|TRBD2
CASSASLSGGTGELFF
TGTGCCAGCAGCGCGAGTCTTAGCGGGGGAACCGGGGAGCTGTTTTTT
>-|TRBJ2-7|TRBV9|-
CASSVGTVHEQYF
TGTGCCAGCAGCGTAGGGACAGTTCACGAGCAGTACTTC
>once|TRBJ2-7|TRBV15|-
CATSRDNEQYF
TGTGCCACCAGCAGGGACAACGAGCAGTACTTC
>few|TRBJ1-2|TRBV4-2|-
CASSQDKGNYGYTF
TGTGCCAGCAGCCAAGATAAGGGGAACTATGGCTACACCTTC
>-|TRBJ1-5|TRBV6-6|-
CASSYPQGNSNQPQHF
TGTGCCAGCAGTTACCCACAGGGAAATAGCAATCAGCCCCAGCATTTT
>once|TRBJ2-7|TRBV5-4|-
CASSFRDIGSYEQYF
TGTGCCAGCAGCTTTCGGGACATCGGCTCCTACGAGCAGTACTTC
>-|TRBJ2-2|TRBV4-3|TRBD2
CASSQMPGRGLASGELFF
TGCGCCAGCAGCCAAATGCCAGGACGGGGACTAGCTTCCGGGGAGCTGTTTTTT
>-|TRBJ2-3|TRBV4-3|TRBD1
CASSQEQTGGTDTQYF
TGCGCCAGCAGCCAAGAACAGACAGGGGGGACAGATACGCAGTATTTT
>-|TRBJ2-7|TRBV9|-
CAEQCYEQYF
TGTGCGGAGCAATGCTACGAGCAGTACTTC
>-|TRBJ2-7|TRBV28|TRBD1
CASSLSRDSLVYEQYF
TGTGCCAGCAGTTTATCAAGGGACAGTTTGGTCTACGAGCAGTACTTC
>-|TRBJ2-2|TRBV28|-
CASKPHSANTGELFF
TGTGCCAGCAAGCCCCACTCCGCGAACACCGGGGAGCTGTTTTTT
>-|TRBJ2-1|TRBV7-2|TRBD2
CASSLAGGTYNEQFF
TGTGCCAGCAGCCTAGCGGGAGGTACCTACAATGAGCAGTTCTTC
>once|TRBJ2-7|TRBV6-5|-
CASSQRQDYEQYF
TGTGCCAGCTCTCAAAGGCAGGACTACGAGCAGTACTTC
>once|TRBJ2-5|TRBV5-4|-
CASSFGETQYF
TGTGCCAGCAGCTTCGGGGAGACCCAGTACTTC
>-|TRBJ2-1|TRBV6-1|-
CASSERRGRGEQFF
TGTGCCAGCAGTGAGAGACGCGGAAGAGGCGAGCAGTTCTTC
>-|TRBJ2-3|TRBV5-6|-
CASSLFVLTDTQYF
TGTGCCAGCAGCTTGTTCGTCCTAACAGATACGCAGTATTTT
>-|TRBJ2-1|TRBV7-9|-
CASSLGTPEFF
TGTGCCAGCAGCTTAGGAACTCCCGAGTTCTTC